These 9 T cell receptor beta chains were sequenced from one sample in a study of blood T cell repertoires in COVID-19. Here immunoSEQ multiplex PCR was the method, and the copy in TCRdb shows in-frame clones only, minus some. The data show about 210,000 clones, roughly 80% seen once. Source material: peripheral blood. The receptor source for this set is a middle-aged woman with active or convalescent COVID-19.

This clone appeared a few times. The CDR3 here is CASSLTGVWNEQYF. CDR3 bases: TGTGCCAGCAGCTTAACGGGAGTCTGGAACGAGCAGTACTTC. V and J are TRBV11-2 and TRBJ2-7; D is perhaps TRBD2 (6 bases). The CDR3 runs 14 residues. The germline V gene has CDR1 SGHAT and CDR2 FQNNGV. V lost 2 bases and J lost 5, with 13 bases in between.

The chain has TRBV11-2 and TRBJ1-2; TRBD1 agrees at 8 bases. Trimming cost V 5 bases and J 5 bases; bases outside gene matches: 13. The germline CDR1 and CDR2 sequences are SGHAT and FQNNGV. The CDR3 totals 16 residues. CDR3 sequence: CASSLGQGGGEYGYTF. Written as DNA, the CDR3 is TGTGCCAGCAGCCTCGGACAGGGAGGAGGGGAGTATGGCTACACCTTC. The variable domain in full, with the rest retrieved from reference TRBV11-2 and TRBJ1-2, is EAGVAQSPRYKIIEKRQSVAFWCNPISGHATLYWYQQILGQGPKLLIQFQNNGVVDDSQLPKDRFSAERLKGVDSTLKIQPAKLEDSAVYLCASSLGQGGGEYGYTFGSGTRLTVV.

The chain recombines TRBV7-9 with TRBJ1-2; no reliable D call. Germline CDR1 SEHNR, CDR2 FQNEAQ (reference sequence). The CDR3 is 14 residues long. Trimming shortened V by 6 bases and J by 0 bases, and 11 bases separated the two germline ends. The CDR3 region has the DNA TGTGCCAGCAGGGAGCCGGGAGCTAACTATGGCTACACCTTC. This encodes CASREPGANYGYTF.

The V and J genes are TRBV2 and TRBJ1-1; 7 nucleotides agree with TRBD1. Germline assignment: CDR1 SNHLY and CDR2 FYNNEI. The length of the CDR3 is 15 residues. The V gene end was trimmed by 3 bases and the J gene end by 0 bases; junction bases not matched to a gene: 4. CDR3 coding DNA: TGTGCCAGCAGTGATCAGGACAGGATGAACACTGAAGCTTTCTTT. This translates into CASSDQDRMNTEAFF.

The chain recombines TRBV11-2 with TRBJ1-2, with 8 bases fitting TRBD1. The germline V gene encodes CDR1 SGHAT and CDR2 FQNNGV. The trim removed 5 bases at V and 2 bases at J, leaving 7 bases unmatched. CDR3 length equals 15 residues. The CDR3 nucleotides are TGTGCCAGCAGCCCTCGACAGGGGTCAAACTATGGCTACACCTTC. This sequence encodes CASSPRQGSNYGYTF.

The V and J genes are TRBV18 and TRBJ2-5, with D tentatively TRBD1 (5 bases). This CDR3 is built from 15 residues. Germline values: CDR1 KGHSH, CDR2 LQKENI. V was pared by 0 bases and J by 4 bases, with 12 bases between. The CDR3 loop reads CASSPPSSRAETQYF. CDR3 nucleotides: TGTGCCAGCTCACCACCAAGCAGCAGGGCAGAGACCCAGTACTTC. Complete variable domain (other parts from reference TRBV18 and TRBJ2-5): NAGVMQNPRHLVRRRGQEARLRCSPMKGHSHVYWYRQLPEEGLKFMVYLQKENIIDESGMPKERFSAEFPKEGPSILRIQQVVRGDSAAYFCASSPPSSRAETQYFGPGTRLLVL.

This clone showed up just a few times. CDR3 sequence (DNA): TGTGCCAGTACCCAACTAGCGGGGGGTGCTAGTGGTGAGCAGTTCTTC. As protein: CASTQLAGGASGEQFF. The V gene is TRBV19, the J gene TRBJ2-1; the match to TRBD2 covers 12 bases. The CDR3 consists of 16 residues. Germline V gene data show CDR1 as LNHDA and CDR2 as SQIVND (reference sequence). Trimming removed 7 bases from V and 9 bases from J; junction bases left unmatched: 13.

The V call is TRBV11-3, the J call TRBJ1-1; the D is unclear. Germline V gene lookup returns CDR1 SGHNT and CDR2 YENEEA. The CDR3 contains 15 residues. The V end lost 5 bases, the J end lost 5 bases, and 18 bases lay between the germline ends. The CDR3 sequence: CASSLEGGLITEAFF. CDR3 DNA: TGTGCCAGCAGCCTGGAGGGAGGCTTAATAACTGAAGCTTTCTTT. Full variable domain (remainder filled in from reference TRBV11-3 and TRBJ1-1): EAGVVQSPRYKIIEKKQPVAFWCNPISGHNTLYWYLQNLGQGPELLIRYENEEAVDDSQLPKDRFSAERLKGVDSTLKIQPAELGDSAVYLCASSLEGGLITEAFFGQGTRLTVV.

This clone was observed once. The chain uses TRBV28 and TRBJ1-1; D unresolved. Looked up from germline, CDR1 is MDHEN and CDR2 is SYDVKM. V lost 4 bases and J lost 1, with 7 bases in between. The CDR3 sequence is 13 residues long. The chain's CDR3 is CASSSGWNTEAFF. For the CDR3, the DNA is TGTGCCAGCAGTTCCGGGTGGAACACTGAAGCTTTCTTT.